A single sample is the source of the 21 T cell receptor beta chains below, sequenced in a study of blood T cell repertoires in COVID-19. Produced via immunoSEQ multiplex PCR; TCRdb's table is partial and in-frame only. The sample records around 120,000 clones, 65% to 90% being singletons. Sequenced material: peripheral blood. The receptors were sampled from an elderly man with acute or convalescent COVID-19.

The rearrangement links TRBV19 to TRBJ1-1; a possible D gene is TRBD1 (6 bases). The CDR3 totals 15 residues. Trimming stripped 9 bases from V and 0 bases from J, with 17 bases between. In germline, CDR1 is LNHDA, CDR2 SQIVND (reference sequence). The CDR3 sequence is CASTTQGTLNTEAFF. The CDR3 DNA follows: TGTGCCAGCACAACGCAGGGGACCTTGAACACTGAAGCTTTCTTT.

The chain couples TRBV27 to TRBJ1-2; 9 bases match TRBD1. The CDR3 consists of 21 residues. CDR1 MNHEY and CDR2 SMNVEV come from the germline V gene (reference sequence). Germline trimming cut 3 bases from V and 5 bases from J; bases unmatched to any gene: 25. This CDR3 is CASSLLSPGQGRTGKIYGYTF. The CDR3 nucleotides are TGTGCCAGCAGTTTGCTAAGTCCCGGACAGGGGAGGACCGGGAAGATATATGGCTACACCTTC.

The chain combines TRBV25-1 with TRBJ2-3, with D unclear. V lost 6 bases, J lost 6 bases, and 10 bases lay in between. The CDR3 spans 12 residues. Germline lookup yields CDR1 MGHDK and CDR2 SYGVNS. CDR3 amino acids: CASRSPVDTQYF. The DNA of the CDR3 is TGTGCCAGCAGATCCCCCGTGGATACGCAGTATTTT.

The V gene is TRBV3-1 (or the pseudogene TRBV3-2), the J gene TRBJ2-5; 11 nucleotides align to TRBD2. Germline assignment: CDR1 LGHDT and CDR2 YNNKEL (reference sequence). V trimming: 1 base; J trimming: 3 bases; junction bases outside the gene matches: 1. This CDR3 is 15 amino acids long. The CDR3 nucleotides are TGTGCCAGCAGCCAAGGACTAGCGGGAAAAGAGACCCAGTACTTC. Residues: CASSQGLAGKETQYF.

The CDR3, as DNA: TGTGCCAGCAGTTACGCCCGGGACAGGGATCGGAATAATTCACCCCTCCACTTT. It is translated as CASSYARDRDRNNSPLHF. The chain carries TRBV6-2 or TRBV6-3 and TRBJ1-6, with 9 nucleotides matching TRBD1. After removal of 2 bases from V and 5 bases from J, the junction contained 10 bases not matched to a gene. There are 18 residues in the CDR3. Germline V gives CDR1 MNHEY, CDR2 SVGEGT.

This clone has a single count. The chain is built from TRBV10-1 and TRBJ1-1, with TRBD1 as a possible D gene (6 bases). This CDR3 region has 13 residues. Per germline, CDR1 WNHNN and CDR2 SYGVQD (reference sequence). V was clipped by 4 bases and J by 3 bases, with 9 bases between them. This chain's CDR3 is CASSGQVYTEAFF. CDR3 bases: TGCGCCAGCAGTGGACAGGTCTACACTGAAGCTTTCTTT.

The rearrangement links TRBV19 to TRBJ2-5; possible D gene TRBD2, 5 bases. This CDR3 has 14 residues. Germline V gene lookup returns CDR1 LNHDA and CDR2 SQIVND (reference sequence). Between the trimmed V and J ends, which lost 6 bases and 1 base, there was a span of 12 bases. The CDR3: CASSPGVIQETQYF. In nucleotides, the CDR3 is TGTGCCAGTAGCCCCGGGGTCATCCAAGAGACCCAGTACTTC.

The J gene is TRBJ1-1, the V gene TRBV3-1 (or the pseudogene TRBV3-2), with 7 bases fitting TRBD1. Per the germline V gene, CDR1 is LGHDT and CDR2 is YNNKEL (reference sequence). The V segment lost 1 base and the J segment 6 bases; nucleotides outside the gene matches: 5. The CDR3 length is 14 residues. CDR3 coding DNA: TGTGCCAGCAGCCAAGTTCAGGGGGAGGCTGAAGCTTTCTTT. Translated, it gives CASSQVQGEAEAFF.

The chain employs TRBV18 and TRBJ1-2; D is perhaps TRBD1 (6 bases). CDR1 KGHSH and CDR2 LQKENI come from the germline V gene. The CDR3 spans 17 residues. Trimming shortened V by 2 bases and J by 1 base, and 17 bases separated the two germline ends. The CDR3 DNA sequence: TGTGCCAGCTCACCAGAGCAGGGGCGAAACCTTAACTATGGCTACACCTTC. It translates to CASSPEQGRNLNYGYTF.

This clone was observed a few times. The chain combines TRBV3-1 (or the pseudogene TRBV3-2) with TRBJ2-7; 12 positions match TRBD1. After removal of 4 bases from V and 0 bases from J, the junction contained 10 bases not matched to a gene. This CDR3 has 18 amino acids. The germline gives CDR1 LGHDT, CDR2 YNNKEL (reference sequence). CDR3: CASSLAGQGAKLSYEQYF. CDR3 nucleotide sequence: TGTGCCAGCAGCCTCGCGGGACAGGGGGCGAAGCTCTCCTACGAGCAGTACTTC.

The chain recombines TRBV28 with TRBJ1-1; no clear D. With 0 bases removed from V and 1 base from J, the gap between germline ends came to 9 bases. CDR1 is MDHEN and CDR2 is SYDVKM in the germline V gene. CDR3 length equals 15 residues. This CDR3 reads CASSLWRAENTEAFF. The CDR3 DNA is TGTGCCAGCAGTTTATGGCGGGCAGAGAACACTGAAGCTTTCTTT.

The chain links TRBV5-1 to TRBJ2-7; no firm D call. CDR3 length: 12 residues. Between the trimmed V and J ends, which lost 3 bases and 1 base, there was a span of 5 bases. Germline CDR1 SGHRS, CDR2 YFSETQ. The DNA of the CDR3 is TGCGCCAGCAGCTCCTCTTCCTACGAGCAGTACTTC. Amino acids: CASSSSSYEQYF.

This chain connects TRBV24-1 to TRBJ2-1, with TRBD1 matching 8 bases. The ends lost 5 bases at V and 3 bases at J; junction bases unmatched: 8. The CDR3 sequence is 16 residues long. CDR1 KGHDR and CDR2 SFDVKD come from the germline V gene. This CDR3 is CATSAPTGQGYNEQFF. The CDR3 DNA reads as TGTGCCACCAGTGCCCCGACAGGACAGGGCTACAATGAGCAGTTCTTC.

This CDR3 is CASSLRQGREEKLFF. CDR3 coding DNA: TGTGCCAGCAGCCTGAGACAGGGTCGTGAGGAAAAACTGTTTTTT. The chain employs TRBV7-8 and TRBJ1-4, with 7 bases that match TRBD1. J was trimmed by 8 bases and V by 5 bases; bases with no gene match: 11. This CDR3 has 15 residues. Germline values: CDR1 SGHVS, CDR2 FQNEAQ.

This clone was seen a single time. The chain carries TRBV28 and TRBJ1-5; the D gene is possibly TRBD1 (5 bases). Germline loops: CDR1 MDHEN, CDR2 SYDVKM. Trimming took 3 bases from V and 4 from J, leaving 10 bases between them. The CDR3 is 14 amino acids. As DNA, the CDR3 is TGTGCCAGCAGTTTTCTCCGGGGGAATCAGCCCCAGCATTTT. Translation: CASSFLRGNQPQHF. Supplemented by reference TRBV28 and TRBJ1-5, the full variable domain reads DVKVTQSSRYLVKRTGEKVFLECVQDMDHENMFWYRQDPGLGLRLIYFSYDVKMKEKGDIPEGYSVSREKKERFSLILESASTNQTSMYLCASSFLRGNQPQHFGDGTRLSIL.

The J gene is TRBJ1-2, the V gene TRBV2; no reliable D call. This CDR3 is 15 amino acids long. The V end was cut by 3 bases, the J end by 6 bases, with 17 bases between. Germline-derived CDR1 and CDR2 are SNHLY and FYNNEI. Written as DNA, the CDR3 is TGTGCCAGCAGTGAGACGGACTTGGCTGGGAATGGCTACACCTTC. The encoded protein is CASSETDLAGNGYTF.

This chain links TRBV25-1 with TRBJ1-4; a possible D gene is TRBD1 (5 bases). The V and J ends lost 4 bases and 7 bases respectively, with 13 bases between them. The CDR3 loop spans 14 amino acids. In germline, CDR1 is MGHDK, CDR2 SYGVNS. CDR3: CASSATAGGEKLFF. CDR3 nucleotide sequence: TGTGCCAGCAGTGCGACGGCCGGGGGTGAAAAACTGTTTTTT. Full variable domain (rest looked up from reference TRBV25-1 and TRBJ1-4): EADIYQTPRYLVIGTGKKITLECSQTMGHDKMYWYQQDPGMELHLIHYSYGVNSTEKGDLSSESTVSRIRTEHFPLTLESARPSHTSQYLCASSATAGGEKLFFGSGTQLSVL.

This chain links TRBV9 with TRBJ1-3, with TRBD1 matching 8 bases. Germline V gene sequence: CDR1 SGDLS, CDR2 YYNGEE. V trimming: 0 bases; J trimming: 0 bases; junction bases outside the gene matches: 8. The CDR3 sequence is 18 residues long. CDR3 bases: TGTGCCAGCAGCGTAGAGAGCGGACAGGGACTCTCTGGAAACACCATATATTTT. Translating it yields CASSVESGQGLSGNTIYF. Filled out from reference TRBV9 and TRBJ1-3, the complete variable domain reads DSGVTQTPKHLITATGQRVTLRCSPRSGDLSVYWYQQSLDQGLQFLIQYYNGEERAKGNILERFSAQQFPDLHSELNLSSLELGDSALYFCASSVESGQGLSGNTIYFGEGSWLTVV.

In this sample, this clone turned up a few times. The chain has TRBV7-3 and TRBJ2-1; 10 bases are a match to TRBD2. The V segment lost 0 bases and the J segment 7 bases; nucleotides outside the gene matches: 6. Per the germline V gene, CDR1 is SGHTA and CDR2 is FQGTGA. The CDR3 has 16 amino acids. The CDR3 region has the DNA TGTGCCAGCAGCTTAACCAGCGGGAGGGCCCAAAATGAGCAGTTCTTC. Translation gives CASSLTSGRAQNEQFF.

This rearrangement joins TRBV6-6 to TRBJ1-5; 7 positions agree with TRBD1. The germline V gene has CDR1 MNHNY and CDR2 SVGAGI (reference sequence). The trim removed 5 bases at V and 4 bases at J, leaving 8 bases unmatched. The CDR3 contains 15 residues. The CDR3 protein is CASSLKGDSNQPQHF. The CDR3 DNA follows: TGTGCCAGCAGTCTAAAGGGGGACAGTAATCAGCCCCAGCATTTT.

In the case of this clone: Other nucleotide sequences in the sample specify the same CDR3. This chain connects TRBV6-5 to TRBJ2-2; the D gene is possibly TRBD1 (5 bases). Germline CDR1 and CDR2: MNHEY and SVGAGI. Trimming took 8 bases from V and 5 from J, leaving 18 bases between them. The CDR3 spans 15 residues. The CDR3 coding sequence is TGTGCCAGCTGGGGCCGACAGCTGAATACCGGGGAGCTGTTTTTT. This sequence encodes CASWGRQLNTGELFF.